The source of this T cell receptor beta chain is a study of blood T cells in healthy people across ages. This clonotype occurred a few times. What it recognizes is unknown. Study-level findings and limits: Researchers deemed the diversity estimates from one million T cells underestimates. Conclusively comparing naive with antigen-experienced cells was impossible with unsorted PBMCs. Compared with aged donors, long-lived donors showed fewer expanded clones, suggesting selection.

CDR1 and CDR2 from the germline V gene are MNHEY and SVGEGT. The CDR3 has 14 residues. V lost 6 bases to trimming and J lost 7 bases, with 16 bases between them. A second PCR of about 6 to 11 cycles used a sample-barcoded 5' primer and a J-beta primer mix. Carrying 12 random nucleotides, a template-switch adaptor labeled each individual cDNA molecule. One entry per CDR3 protein, called by TCRdb with MiXCR from the 5' RACE reads. The sample has around 2 million distinct CDR3 sequences; around 40% are singletons. The V call is TRBV6-2 or TRBV6-3, the J call TRBJ2-1, with D perhaps TRBD2 (5 bases). The sequenced sample consisted of blood. The sequence derives from a human donor in good health. The CDR3 nucleotides are TGTGCCAGCAGGAGATCACTAGAGTCTAATGAGCAGTTCTTC. This sequence encodes CASRRSLESNEQFF.